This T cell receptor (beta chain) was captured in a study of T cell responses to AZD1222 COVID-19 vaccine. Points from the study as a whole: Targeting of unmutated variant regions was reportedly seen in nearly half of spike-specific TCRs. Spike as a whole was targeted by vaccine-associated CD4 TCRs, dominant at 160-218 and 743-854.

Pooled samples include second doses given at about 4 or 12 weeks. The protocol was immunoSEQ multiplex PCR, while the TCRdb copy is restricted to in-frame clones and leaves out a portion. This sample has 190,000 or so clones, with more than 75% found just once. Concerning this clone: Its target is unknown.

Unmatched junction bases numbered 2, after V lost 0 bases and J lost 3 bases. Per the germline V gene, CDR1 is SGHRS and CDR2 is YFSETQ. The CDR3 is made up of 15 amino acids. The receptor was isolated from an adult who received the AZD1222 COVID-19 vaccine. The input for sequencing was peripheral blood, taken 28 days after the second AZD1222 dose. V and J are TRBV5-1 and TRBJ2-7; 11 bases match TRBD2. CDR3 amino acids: CASSLAGTSGYEQYF. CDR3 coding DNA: TGCGCCAGCAGCTTGGCCGGGACTAGCGGCTACGAGCAGTACTTC.